The rows below give T cell receptor beta chains drawn from one sample of a study of blood T cell repertoires in COVID-19. Profiled with immunoSEQ multiplex PCR; TCRdb holds only in-frame clones, not every one. The sample lists approximately 150,000 clones, 80% seen once, with approximately 3.4% in the top ten. Source material: peripheral blood. These receptors were obtained from a man aged 65 to 85 who had recovered from COVID-19. Both conserved end residues are part of each CDR3. A D gene is named only where the DNA matches it firmly. Expanded clones are given a class, and other clones once, few, many or no size at all.

clone_size	v_call	d_call	j_call	cdr3_aa	cdr3_nt
.	TRBV7-8	.	TRBJ2-7	CASSSPDSPDYEQYF	TGTGCCAGCAGCTCACCGGATAGCCCGGACTACGAGCAGTACTTC
.	TRBV19	TRBD2	TRBJ2-7	CASSSYTGTSGPNGNEQYF	TGTGCCAGTAGTTCCTACACCGGGACTAGCGGGCCAAATGGCAACGAGCAGTACTTC
.	TRBV12-3/TRBV12-4	TRBD1	TRBJ1-2	CASSLGQIYGYTF	TGTGCCAGCAGTCTGGGACAGATCTATGGCTACACCTTC
.	TRBV29-1	TRBD1	TRBJ2-5	CSVVDRVGETQYF	TGCAGCGTTGTCGACAGGGTTGGGGAGACCCAGTACTTC
.	TRBV3-1/TRBV3-2	TRBD1	TRBJ2-7	CASSPRDRGQYEQYF	TGTGCCAGCAGCCCCAGGGACAGGGGGCAGTACGAGCAGTACTTC
.	TRBV2	.	TRBJ1-6	CASSERHGVSNSPLHF	TGTGCCAGCAGTGAACGACACGGGGTATCTAATTCACCCCTCCACTTT
.	TRBV27	.	TRBJ2-2	CASSFLVGLNTGELFF	TGTGCCAGCAGTTTTTTGGTGGGCCTGAACACCGGGGAGCTGTTTTTT
.	TRBV18	TRBD1	TRBJ1-2	CASSINRGGYTF	TGTGCCAGCTCAATCAACAGGGGCGGCTACACCTTC
.	TRBV7-2	TRBD1	TRBJ2-7	CASSSPDRGLYEQYF	TGTGCCAGCAGCTCACCGGACAGGGGTCTCTACGAGCAGTACTTC
.	TRBV2	TRBD1	TRBJ2-5	CASSDWGQGGLAQETQYF	TGTGCCAGCAGTGATTGGGGACAGGGAGGGCTGGCACAAGAGACCCAGTACTTC
.	TRBV4-1	TRBD2	TRBJ2-3	CASSQDPGLRTDTQYF	TGCGCCAGCAGCCAGGATCCGGGACTACGCACAGATACGCAGTATTTT
.	TRBV10-3	TRBD2	TRBJ2-2	CAISEPGLARDTGELFF	TGTGCCATCAGTGAACCTGGACTAGCGAGAGACACCGGGGAGCTGTTTTTT
.	TRBV5-5	.	TRBJ2-7	CASSLGGRVAYEQYF	TGTGCCAGCAGCTTGGGAGGCAGGGTGGCCTACGAGCAGTACTTC
.	TRBV20-1	.	TRBJ1-1	CSASQAGTYTEAFF	TGCAGTGCTAGTCAAGCAGGAACGTACACTGAAGCTTTCTTT
.	TRBV3-1/TRBV3-2	TRBD1	TRBJ2-6	CASSPRTGDGANVLTF	TGTGCCAGCAGCCCCCGGACAGGGGATGGGGCCAACGTCCTGACTTTC
.	TRBV6-4	.	TRBJ1-2	CASSDSTREENGYTF	TGTGCCAGCAGTGACTCGACGCGGGAGGAGAATGGCTACACCTTC
.	TRBV6-5	TRBD2	TRBJ2-1	CASVKAGNYNEQFF	TGTGCCAGCGTAAAAGCGGGAAACTACAATGAGCAGTTCTTC
.	TRBV3-1/TRBV3-2	.	TRBJ2-7	CASSLDRPGPYEQYF	TGTGCCAGCAGCCTCGACAGGCCCGGACCATACGAGCAGTACTTC
.	TRBV7-9	TRBD2	TRBJ2-7	CASSPLAGGPNSYEQYF	TGTGCCAGCAGTCCTCTAGCGGGAGGCCCGAATTCCTACGAGCAGTACTTC
.	TRBV4-2	.	TRBJ1-5	CASSLTGQREDQPQHF	TGTGCCAGCAGCCTCACAGGGCAGCGAGAAGATCAGCCCCAGCATTTT
.	TRBV19	TRBD1	TRBJ1-1	CASTSPTGWALRAFF	TGTGCCAGTACCTCCCCGACAGGGTGGGCGCTAAGAGCTTTCTTT
once	TRBV10-3	.	TRBJ2-1	CAISSVSSYNEQFF	TGTGCCATCAGTAGCGTTAGCTCCTACAATGAGCAGTTCTTC
.	TRBV2	TRBD1	TRBJ1-5	CASSLQGDQPQHF	TGTGCCAGCAGTTTACAGGGGGATCAGCCCCAGCATTTT
.	TRBV11-3	TRBD2	TRBJ2-1	CASSLGPGLASYNEQFF	TGTGCCAGCAGCTTAGGACCGGGACTAGCGAGCTACAATGAGCAGTTCTTC
.	TRBV13	TRBD2	TRBJ2-7	CASSLGLSAGENYEQYF	TGTGCCAGCAGCTTAGGCCTTTCGGCGGGAGAGAACTACGAGCAGTACTTC
.	TRBV24-1	TRBD1	TRBJ1-5	CATSDFICRTGTNQPQHF	TGTGCCACCAGTGATTTCATTTGTAGGACAGGCACAAATCAGCCCCAGCATTTT
.	TRBV10-3	.	TRBJ2-4	CAISEATGTGENIQYF	TGTGCCATCAGTGAGGCGACCGGGACGGGAGAAAACATTCAGTACTTC
.	TRBV6-4	.	TRBJ2-3	CASSDQANTDTQYF	TGTGCCAGCAGTGACCAGGCTAACACAGATACGCAGTATTTT
.	TRBV5-1	TRBD2	TRBJ2-3	CASSTGLAGSTDTQYF	TGCGCCAGCAGCACCGGACTAGCGGGGAGTACAGATACGCAGTATTTT
.	TRBV3-1/TRBV3-2	.	TRBJ2-7	CASSPSGQVGEQYF	TGTGCCAGCAGCCCATCGGGACAAGTCGGGGAGCAGTACTTC
many	TRBV25-1	.	TRBJ2-7	CASSVRLEQYF	TGTGCCAGCAGTGTGAGGCTCGAGCAGTACTTC
.	TRBV10-2	TRBD2	TRBJ2-1	CASILAGGSSYNEQFF	TGCGCCAGCATTCTAGCGGGAGGGTCCTCCTACAATGAGCAGTTCTTC
.	TRBV13	TRBD2	TRBJ2-3	CASSLRVAGSTDTQYF	TGTGCCAGCAGCTTAAGAGTAGCGGGGAGCACAGATACGCAGTATTTT
.	TRBV28	TRBD2	TRBJ2-2	CASSRPGGRARTGELFF	TGTGCCAGCAGCCGACCCGGGGGGAGGGCCCGAACCGGGGAGCTGTTTTTT
.	TRBV6-5	.	TRBJ1-1	CASSYSTGGLLEAFF	TGTGCCAGCAGTTACTCGACGGGGGGTTTGCTTGAAGCTTTCTTT
.	TRBV19	.	TRBJ2-7	CASSIGPGLTLGEQYF	TGTGCCAGTAGTATAGGCCCAGGCCTGACCTTAGGCGAGCAGTACTTC
.	TRBV12-3/TRBV12-4	.	TRBJ2-2	CASTSTGELFF	TGTGCCAGCACCTCCACCGGGGAGCTGTTTTTT
.	TRBV27	.	TRBJ2-7	CASSRTGPNEQYF	TGTGCCAGCAGCCGAACAGGGCCAAACGAGCAGTACTTC
.	TRBV5-5	.	TRBJ1-5	CASSWDTGSYNQPQHF	TGTGCCAGCAGCTGGGATACAGGTAGTTACAATCAGCCCCAGCATTTT
.	TRBV20-1	.	TRBJ2-7	CSASIPQGQRYEQYF	TGCAGTGCTAGTATCCCGCAGGGGCAACGCTACGAGCAGTACTTC
.	TRBV7-4	.	TRBJ2-7	CASSFDRIYEQYF	TGTGCCAGCAGCTTCGACAGAATCTACGAGCAGTACTTC
.	TRBV7-6	.	TRBJ2-7	CASSLGFSSDYSYEQYF	TGTGCCAGCAGCTTAGGTTTTTCTAGCGACTACTCCTACGAGCAGTACTTC
.	TRBV18	.	TRBJ2-7	CASSPPALSYEQYF	TGTGCCAGCTCACCACCGGCTCTCTCCTACGAGCAGTACTTC
once	TRBV18	TRBD1	TRBJ2-7	CASSPQGQGYEQYF	TGTGCCAGCTCACCACAGGGACAGGGCTACGAGCAGTACTTC
.	TRBV18	TRBD2	TRBJ2-2	CASSPGLADGELFF	TGTGCCAGCTCACCGGGACTAGCGGACGGGGAGCTGTTTTTT
.	TRBV6-5	.	TRBJ2-7	CASSLTRAYEQYF	TGTGCCAGCAGTCTGACTAGAGCCTACGAGCAGTACTTC
.	TRBV21-1	.	TRBJ2-1	CASSRRDRAGLSYNEQFF	TGTGCCAGCAGCCGCCGGGACAGGGCTGGATTGTCATACAATGAGCAGTTCTTC
.	TRBV19	.	TRBJ1-1	CASSIRSEDTEAFF	TGTGCCAGTAGTATTCGGAGTGAGGACACTGAAGCTTTCTTT
.	TRBV27	.	TRBJ2-1	CASLQRSGAHNEQFF	TGTGCCAGCCTCCAGAGAAGCGGAGCCCACAATGAGCAGTTCTTC
.	TRBV4-1	.	TRBJ2-7	CASSQDDGSNYEQYF	TGCGCCAGCAGCCAAGACGACGGGAGCAACTACGAGCAGTACTTC
.	TRBV6-5	.	TRBJ2-5	CASSYFRASGETQYF	TGTGCCAGCAGTTACTTCAGGGCTAGTGGGGAGACCCAGTACTTC
once	TRBV4-1	TRBD1	TRBJ2-7	CASSQTHGQDPYEQYF	TGCGCCAGCAGCCAAACTCACGGACAGGACCCCTACGAGCAGTACTTC
few	TRBV5-1	.	TRBJ2-5	CASSAGEGETQYF	TGCGCCAGCAGCGCAGGGGAGGGGGAGACCCAGTACTTC
.	TRBV6-2/TRBV6-3	.	TRBJ2-2	CASSPVNTGELFF	TGTGCCAGCAGTCCGGTAAACACCGGGGAGCTGTTTTTT
.	TRBV9	.	TRBJ2-1	CASSFGSSDEQFF	TGTGCCAGCAGCTTTGGGAGTTCGGATGAGCAGTTCTTC